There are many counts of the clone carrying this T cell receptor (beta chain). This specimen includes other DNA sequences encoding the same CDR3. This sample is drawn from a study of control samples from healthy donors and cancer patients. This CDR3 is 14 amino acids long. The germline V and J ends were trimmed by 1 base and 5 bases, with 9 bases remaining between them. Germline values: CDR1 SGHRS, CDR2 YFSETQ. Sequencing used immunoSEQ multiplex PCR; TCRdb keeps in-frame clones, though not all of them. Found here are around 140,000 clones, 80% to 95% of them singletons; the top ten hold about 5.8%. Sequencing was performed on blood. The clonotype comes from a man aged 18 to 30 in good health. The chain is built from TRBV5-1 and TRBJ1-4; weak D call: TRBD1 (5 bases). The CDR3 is CASSLQEGNEKLFF. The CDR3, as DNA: TGCGCCAGCAGCTTGCAGGAGGGGAATGAAAAACTGTTTTTT.